This T cell receptor beta chain came from a study of blood T cell repertoires in COVID-19. At the level of the study: Samples of COVID-19 (acute and convalescent) were obtained from the United States, Italy and Spain. T cells, B-cell-depleted T cells, or PBMCs supplied cDNA or gDNA.

The CDR3 covers 18 residues. Under the authors' procedure: Cell counts per sample came from amplifying reference gene primers. Clones were sequenced by immunoSEQ multiplex PCR, and TCRdb holds only the in-frame ones, with some missing. The V and J calls and the clone size are those of that table, but D and trimming were determined from the DNA. The table shows fewer than 300,000 clones, with less than 85% occurring only once. The specimen was peripheral blood. The source is a woman in her late teens or twenties with acute or convalescent COVID-19. The rearrangement uses TRBV21-1 and TRBJ2-5; TRBD2 is taken as the D call from the table, unchecked against the DNA. TRBV21-1 is described as a pseudogene. CDR3 in DNA: TGTGCCAGCAGCAAAGATAACCCCACGGATCTAGCCAGAGAGACCCAGTACTTC. This translates into CASSKDNPTDLARETQYF.